The T cell receptor beta chain described here comes from a study of T cells in localized non-small cell lung cancer. Study-level findings and limits: Median around 60 top-100 tumor clones were shared with paired adjacent lung. T cell clonality was highest in uninvolved adjacent lung, above tumor. Sequencing, confined to only one tumor region, leaves heterogeneity possible.

As regards this clone: The antigen remains unidentified.

The CDR3 is made up of 14 amino acids. Germline assignment: CDR1 SGHTA and CDR2 FQGNSA. V was trimmed by 1 base and J by 8 bases, leaving 12 bases between them. Method: immunoSEQ multiplex PCR; TCRdb's copy keeps in-frame clones and lacks some. In the table there are 50,000 to 75,000 clones, about 87% of which are singletons. The chain joins TRBV7-2 to TRBJ2-1; D might be TRBD2 (5 bases). The TCR was taken from a man aged 35-75 years with stage I squamous cell lung carcinoma. This sample comprised peripheral blood, obtained before any cancer treatment. As DNA, the CDR3 is TGTGCCAGCAGCTTAGTGTCCGAGGGAGATGAGCAGTTCTTC. It codes for CASSLVSEGDEQFF.